This entry lists 13 T cell receptor beta chains sequenced from one sample in a study of Ad26.COV2.S vaccination and SARS-CoV-2 variants. Generated by immunoSEQ multiplex PCR, the TCRdb table keeps only in-frame clones and is missing some. The table lists more than 300,000 clones, around 88% of them singletons, with approximately 11% in the top ten. Treatment described: some 20 received Ad26.COV2.S at low or high dose, single or two shots; about 5 received placebo; per-sample allocation not given. Repertoires come from day 63 after the first vaccine or placebo injection. The sequenced sample was peripheral blood, obtained in a trial of Ad26.COV2.S vaccine versus placebo. All receptors come from a person aged 18-65 years who received the Ad26.COV2.S COVID-19 vaccine or a placebo.

The chain couples TRBV5-1 to TRBJ2-1, with 8 nucleotides matching TRBD2. CDR3 length equals 15 residues. V shed 4 bases, J shed 2 bases, and the junction held 5 bases outside the gene matches. Germline V gene lookup returns CDR1 SGHRS and CDR2 YFSETQ. This CDR3 is CASSIGGATYNEQFF. The DNA for the CDR3 is TGCGCCAGCAGCATCGGGGGGGCCACCTACAATGAGCAGTTCTTC.

CDR3 loop: CASSPRGSGVPLPLVTQYF. CDR3 nucleotides: TGTGCCAGCAGCCCCCGGGGTAGCGGGGTGCCCCTGCCGCTGGTTACGCAGTATTTT. The V gene is TRBV7-8, the J gene TRBJ2-3; the match to TRBD2 covers 8 bases. Germline values: CDR1 SGHVS, CDR2 FQNEAQ. The CDR3 sequence is 19 residues long. The V gene end was trimmed by 5 bases and the J gene end by 8 bases; junction bases not matched to a gene: 24.

The rearrangement uses TRBV18 and TRBJ2-7; maybe TRBD2 (6 bases). The CDR3 runs 12 residues. Trimming took 2 bases from V and 6 from J, leaving 8 bases between them. Germline loops: CDR1 KGHSH, CDR2 LQKENI. The DNA of the CDR3 is TGTGCCAGCTCACCAGCGGGATCCGAGCAGTACTTC. Protein product: CASSPAGSEQYF. The complete variable domain, with remaining parts taken from reference TRBV18 and TRBJ2-7, reads NAGVMQNPRHLVRRRGQEARLRCSPMKGHSHVYWYRQLPEEGLKFMVYLQKENIIDESGMPKERFSAEFPKEGPSILRIQQVVRGDSAAYFCASSPAGSEQYFGPGTRLTVT.

This sequence joins TRBV19 and TRBJ2-1, with 8 bases fitting TRBD1. This CDR3 is built from 12 residues. Looked up from germline, CDR1 is LNHDA and CDR2 is SQIVND (reference sequence). The V gene end was trimmed by 5 bases and the J gene end by 8 bases; junction bases not matched to a gene: 2. CDR3 amino acids: CASSPGGDEQFF. CDR3 DNA sequence: TGTGCCAGTAGTCCAGGGGGCGATGAGCAGTTCTTC.

The CDR3 DNA is TGTGCCAGCAGGAGGGACAGTAGAGAGACCCAGTACTTC. This encodes CASRRDSRETQYF. The chain is built from TRBV2 and TRBJ2-5; 7 nucleotides agree with TRBD1. The CDR3 spans 13 residues. In germline, CDR1 is SNHLY, CDR2 FYNNEI. V lost 6 bases, J lost 4 bases, and 5 bases stayed unmatched.

This clone was detected once. The chain is built from TRBV5-5 and TRBJ1-2; 8 positions match TRBD1. The germline V gene has CDR1 SGHKS and CDR2 YYEKEE (reference sequence). The CDR3 loop spans 14 amino acids. J gave up 5 bases and V 4 bases, and 7 bases lay outside the gene matches. The CDR3 DNA reads TGTGCCAGCAGCGCGCCGACAGGGGTTTATGGCTACACCTTC. Protein sequence: CASSAPTGVYGYTF.

CDR3 nucleotides: TGTGCCAGCAGCTTATATGTGGGATGGAACACTGAAGCTTTCTTT. Its protein product is CASSLYVGWNTEAFF. This chain connects TRBV11-1 to TRBJ1-1; D remains ambiguous. The CDR3 extends over 15 amino acids. The ends were cut back, 2 bases at V and 1 base at J, with 11 bases in the middle. Germline V gene lookup returns CDR1 SGHAT and CDR2 FQDESV (reference sequence).

This rearrangement joins TRBV7-8 to TRBJ2-7, with a possible D match to TRBD2 (6 bases). The CDR3 totals 13 residues. Per germline, CDR1 SGHVS and CDR2 FQNEAQ. V was clipped by 7 bases and J by 3 bases, with 13 bases between them. DNA for the CDR3: TGTGCCAGCACCAATAGGGACTTCTACGAGCAGTACTTC. Its protein is CASTNRDFYEQYF.

This clone has a handful of counts. The chain has TRBV7-3 and TRBJ1-6, with 8 bases matching TRBD1. The V and J ends lost 4 bases and 11 bases, in that order; junction bases with no gene match: 4. From germline, CDR1 is SGHTA and CDR2 FQGTGA. CDR3 size: 13 residues. The CDR3 DNA sequence: TGTGCCAGCAGCTCGGACAGGGCTGCACCCCTCCACTTT. Protein product: CASSSDRAAPLHF.

V usage is TRBV4-3 and J usage is TRBJ1-5; D is uncertain. V lost 0 bases and J 3 bases, leaving 9 bases between the germline ends. CDR3 length equals 15 residues. CDR1 and CDR2 from the germline V gene are LGHNA and YSLEER. The CDR3 is CASSQDGKPNQPQHF. Here the CDR3 DNA reads TGCGCCAGCAGCCAAGATGGGAAGCCCAATCAGCCCCAGCATTTT.

Many counts were recorded for this clone. This chain uses TRBV7-9 with TRBJ2-6, with D unresolved. Deletions cut 1 base from V and 0 bases from J, with 13 bases between. CDR3 length: 18 residues. Germline V gene lookup returns CDR1 SEHNR and CDR2 FQNEAQ (reference sequence). CDR3 DNA: TGTGCCAGCAGCTTAGGCCCCATCATTATCTCTGGGGCCAACGTCCTGACTTTC. It translates to CASSLGPIIISGANVLTF. Full variable domain (missing parts from reference TRBV7-9 and TRBJ2-6): DTGVSQNPRHKITKRGQNVTFRCDPISEHNRLYWYRQTLGQGPEFLTYFQNEAQLEKSRLLSDRFSAERPKGSFSTLEIQRTEQGDSAMYLCASSLGPIIISGANVLTFGAGSRLTVL.

This chain links TRBV7-9 with TRBJ2-5; D gene uncertain. Germline V CDR1 and CDR2: SEHNR, FQNEAQ (reference sequence). Deletions cut 3 bases from V and 2 bases from J, with 7 bases between. This CDR3 has 13 amino acids. The CDR3 sequence is CASSFSLQETQYF. DNA for the CDR3: TGTGCCAGCAGCTTTTCGCTACAAGAGACCCAGTACTTC.

In the case of this clone: One junction end disagrees with the germline gene, perhaps due to a read error. The J gene is TRBJ1-1, the V gene TRBV5-5; 9 bases agree with TRBD1. The CDR3 covers 16 residues. Germline V gene data show CDR1 as SGHKS and CDR2 as YYEKEE (reference sequence). CDR3 region: CASSLEGGQGNSEAFF. Here the CDR3 DNA reads TGTGCCAGCAGCTTGGAGGGCGGACAGGGGAACTCTGAAGCTTTCTTT.